The clone carrying this T cell receptor beta chain has just one count. The data were taken from a study of blood T cell repertoires in COVID-19. Study context: Sites in the United States, Italy and Spain provided acute and convalescent COVID-19 samples. Sample material is recorded as cDNA or gDNA derived from T cells, B-cell-depleted T cells, or PBMCs.

Original methodology: For nucleated cells, counts were estimated from reference gene primer amplification. The assay was immunoSEQ multiplex PCR, and TCRdb's table has in-frame clones only and misses some. That table furnishes V, J and clone size, whereas the DNA furnished D and trimming. The sample yields about 210,000 clones, roughly 90% seen once. The length of the CDR3 is 16 residues. With 1 base removed from V and 2 bases from J, the gap between germline ends came to 13 bases. Germline CDR1 is SGHTA and CDR2 is FQGNSA. The sequencing input was peripheral blood. V is TRBV7-2 and J is TRBJ2-3; a weak D match, TRBD1 (6 bases). The TCR sequence derives from a middle-aged woman with acute or convalescent COVID-19. The CDR3 protein is CASSLGLGGFTDTQYF. The CDR3 DNA reads TGTGCCAGCAGCTTAGGTCTAGGGGGATTCACAGATACGCAGTATTTT.